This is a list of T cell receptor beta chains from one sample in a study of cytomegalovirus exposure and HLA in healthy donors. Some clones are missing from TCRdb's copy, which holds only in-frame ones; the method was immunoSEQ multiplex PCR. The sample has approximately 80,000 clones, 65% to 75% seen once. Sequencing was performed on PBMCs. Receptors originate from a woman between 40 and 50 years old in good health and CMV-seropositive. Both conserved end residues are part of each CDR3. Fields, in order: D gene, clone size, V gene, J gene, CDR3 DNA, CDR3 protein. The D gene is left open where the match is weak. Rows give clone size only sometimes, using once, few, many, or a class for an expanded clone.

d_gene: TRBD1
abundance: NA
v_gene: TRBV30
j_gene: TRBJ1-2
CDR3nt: TGTGCCTGGAGTGTACCTCGGGACAGGGTTGGCTATGGCTACACCTTC
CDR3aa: CAWSVPRDRVGYGYTF

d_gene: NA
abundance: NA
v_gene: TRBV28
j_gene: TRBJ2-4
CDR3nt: TGTGCCAGCAGGCAGGGGGGACTCTTAGCCAAAAACATTCAGTACTTC
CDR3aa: CASRQGGLLAKNIQYF

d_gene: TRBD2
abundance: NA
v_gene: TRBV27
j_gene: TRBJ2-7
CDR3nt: TGTGCCAGCTGGACTAGGGTCGACGAGCAGTACTTC
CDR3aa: CASWTRVDEQYF

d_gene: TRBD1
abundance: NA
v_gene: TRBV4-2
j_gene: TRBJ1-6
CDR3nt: TGTGCCAGCAGCCTAAGTGGACAGGGGGCGAATTCACCCCTCCACTTT
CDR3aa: CASSLSGQGANSPLHF

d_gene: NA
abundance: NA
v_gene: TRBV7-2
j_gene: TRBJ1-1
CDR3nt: TGTGCCAGCAGCCCCCCAGGGGTCTCCGCTGAAGCTTTCTTT
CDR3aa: CASSPPGVSAEAFF

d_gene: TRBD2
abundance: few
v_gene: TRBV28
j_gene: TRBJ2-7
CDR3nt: TGTGCCAGCAACCCCGCTAGCGGCTACGAGCAGTACTTC
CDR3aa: CASNPASGYEQYF

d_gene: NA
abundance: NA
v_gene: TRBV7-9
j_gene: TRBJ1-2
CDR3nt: TGTGCCAGCAGCTTATCATCAGGGAGGGCAGCTGGCTACACCTTC
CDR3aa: CASSLSSGRAAGYTF

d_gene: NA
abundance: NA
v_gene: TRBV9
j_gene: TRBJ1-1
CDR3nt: TGTGCCAGCAGCCCTGTAGGTCCTGGAGGGACTGAAGCTTTCTTT
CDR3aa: CASSPVGPGGTEAFF

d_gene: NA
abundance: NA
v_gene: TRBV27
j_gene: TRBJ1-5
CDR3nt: TGTGCCAGCAGTTACCGGAACCCTGACAGGAGCAATCAGCCCCAGCATTTT
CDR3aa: CASSYRNPDRSNQPQHF

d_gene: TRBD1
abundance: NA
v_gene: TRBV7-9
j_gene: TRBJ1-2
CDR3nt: TGTGCCAGCAGCTCACAGGGGGCAGCTAACTATGGCTACACCTTC
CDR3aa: CASSSQGAANYGYTF

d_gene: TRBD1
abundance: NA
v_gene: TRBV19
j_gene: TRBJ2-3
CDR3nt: TGTGCCAGTAGTCATCAGGGGGACACAGATACGCAGTATTTT
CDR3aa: CASSHQGDTDTQYF